Listed below are T cell receptor beta chains from one sample, sequenced in a study of CD8+CD57+ T cells in acquired aplastic anemia. TCRdb re-called the reads with MiXCR, one entry per CDR3 protein. The data hold about 110,000 distinct CDR3 sequences, with under 60% observed a single time. Sequences were obtained from sorted CD4+, CD8+, or CD8+CD57+ T cells (not recorded which) from PBMCs. The receptor set was obtained from a human donor in good health, serving as a control. Both conserved end residues are part of each CDR3. Each record gives: V gene, clone size, J gene, D gene, CDR3 protein, CDR3 DNA. The D gene is left open where the match is weak. Size values are once, few and many counts, or a class for expanded clones, and some rows have none.

TRBV2	.	TRBJ1-5	TRBD1	CASQIARGQGNQPQHF	TGTGCCAGTCAGATCGCCCGCGGACAGGGAAATCAGCCCCAGCATTTT
TRBV7-3	many	TRBJ2-1	TRBD1	CASSLRQGMYNEQFF	TGTGCCAGCAGCTTACGACAGGGAATGTACAATGAGCAGTTCTTC
TRBV9	many	TRBJ2-6	TRBD2	CASSHGGAGANVLTF	TGTGCCAGCTCCCATGGGGGGGCTGGGGCCAACGTCCTGACTTTC
TRBV19	.	TRBJ1-5	TRBD1	CASKGQGNQPQHF	TGTGCCAGTAAGGGACAGGGCAATCAGCCCCAGCATTTT
TRBV15	.	TRBJ2-1	.	CATSRDTGSYNEQFF	TGTGCCACCAGCAGAGATACGGGCAGCTACAATGAGCAGTTCTTC
TRBV7-9	.	TRBJ1-6	.	CASSLDASPLHF	TGTGCCAGCAGCCTCGACGCTTCACCCCTCCACTTT
TRBV2	once	TRBJ2-5	.	CASSQGIRETQYF	TGTGCCAGCAGCCAGGGTATACGCGAGACCCAGTACTTC
TRBV10-1	.	TRBJ1-2	TRBD1	CASRELDRGLHYGYTF	TGCGCCAGCAGAGAACTCGACAGGGGGCTTCACTATGGCTACACCTTC
TRBV7-3	.	TRBJ2-3	.	CASSLLAGTQYF	TGTGCCAGCAGCTTGCTAGCCGGTACGCAGTATTTT
TRBV24-1	.	TRBJ2-1	.	CATSDTTGLGYNEQFF	TGTGCCACCAGTGACACAACAGGGTTGGGATACAATGAGCAGTTCTTC